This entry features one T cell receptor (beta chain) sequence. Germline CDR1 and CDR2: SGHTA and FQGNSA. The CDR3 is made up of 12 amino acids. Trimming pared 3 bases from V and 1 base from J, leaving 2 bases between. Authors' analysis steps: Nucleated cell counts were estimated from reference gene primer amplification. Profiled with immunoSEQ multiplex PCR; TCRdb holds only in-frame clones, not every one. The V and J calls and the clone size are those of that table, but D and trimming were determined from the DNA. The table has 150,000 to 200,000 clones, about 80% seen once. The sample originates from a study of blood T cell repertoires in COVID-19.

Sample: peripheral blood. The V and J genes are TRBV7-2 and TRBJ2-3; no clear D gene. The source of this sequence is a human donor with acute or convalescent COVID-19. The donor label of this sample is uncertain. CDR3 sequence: CASSFGTDTQYF. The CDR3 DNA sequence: TGTGCCAGCAGCTTCGGCACAGATACGCAGTATTTT.